At least ten counts were recorded for the clone carrying this T cell receptor beta chain. Its specificity is not known. MiXCR was run by TCRdb on the multiplex PCR reads, yielding one entry per CDR3 protein. The sample shows about 89,000 distinct CDR3 sequences, around 28% of them seen only once. These data are taken from a study of breast tumors, draining lymph nodes, adjacent tissues. General study findings and limits: Findings are consistent with lymph node origin and intratumoral expansion of most tumor T cells. Tumor repertoires ranked between lymph nodes and nontumor tissue in diversity, with V and J gene preferences. Luminal-like breast cancer showed significantly higher tumor–nontumor repertoire similarity than basal-like. That most tumor T cells come from lymph nodes remained unproven.

Axillary draining lymph nodes of breast cancer patients supplied the node samples. This CDR3 has 15 amino acids. The V gene's germline CDR1 is WSHSY and CDR2 SAAADI. J lost 10 bases, V lost 0 bases, and 9 bases had no gene match. This rearrangement joins TRBV10-2 to TRBJ2-1, with 7 bases identical to TRBD1. Sample: axillary lymph node tissue. The sequence derives from a female donor with breast cancer. Some clones in this sample may be carry-over from other donors' samples. The CDR3 nucleotides are TGCGCCAGCAGTGAGTCCTCCTTCCCAGGGGGAGAGCAGTTCTTC. Protein: CASSESSFPGGEQFF.